Below are 8 T cell receptor beta chains sequenced from a single sample in a study of blood T cell repertoires in COVID-19. Sequencing used immunoSEQ multiplex PCR; TCRdb keeps in-frame clones, though not all of them. The sample lists some 40,000 clones, 80% occurring once. The sample comprised peripheral blood. The receptors here all came from a man aged 70 or older with acute or convalescent COVID-19.

This sequence joins TRBV9 and TRBJ1-1, with a possible D match to TRBD1 (6 bases). This CDR3 has 15 residues. Germline values: CDR1 SGDLS, CDR2 YYNGEE. Trimming left V 4 bases short and J 5 bases short, with 18 bases between. The CDR3 nucleotides read TGTGCCAGCAGCTCGACGACAGGAGCCAAGACTGAAGCTTTCTTT. Its protein product is CASSSTTGAKTEAFF. Looking up the rest from reference TRBV9 and TRBJ1-1 gives the full variable domain: DSGVTQTPKHLITATGQRVTLRCSPRSGDLSVYWYQQSLDQGLQFLIQYYNGEERAKGNILERFSAQQFPDLHSELNLSSLELGDSALYFCASSSTTGAKTEAFFGQGTRLTVV.

CDR3 DNA: TGCGCCAGCAGCTTGGAACAGGGCGGTCAGCCCCAGCATTTT. Residues: CASSLEQGGQPQHF. The rearrangement links TRBV5-1 to TRBJ1-5; D may be TRBD1 (6 bases). This CDR3 comprises 14 residues. Germline lookup yields CDR1 SGHRS and CDR2 YFSETQ. Trimming stripped 0 bases from V and 6 bases from J, with 10 bases between. Together with reference TRBV5-1 and TRBJ1-5, the CDR3 gives the full variable domain: KAGVTQTPRYLIKTRGQQVTLSCSPISGHRSVSWYQQTPGQGLQFLFEYFSETQRNKGNFPGRFSGRQFSNSRSEMNVSTLELGDSALYLCASSLEQGGQPQHFGDGTRLSIL.

The chain has TRBV7-8 and TRBJ1-1; 10 positions match TRBD1. With V trimmed by 5 bases and J by 3 bases, 0 bases remained unmatched. The length of the CDR3 is 13 residues. Germline lookup yields CDR1 SGHVS and CDR2 FQNEAQ. Here the CDR3 reads CASSGQGDTEAFF. Written as DNA, the CDR3 is TGTGCCAGCAGCGGACAGGGGGACACTGAAGCTTTCTTT.

This clone was detected once. This chain joins TRBV11-2 and TRBJ2-4; TRBD2 aligns across 10 bases. Germline V gene sequence: CDR1 SGHAT, CDR2 FQNNGV. J was trimmed by 8 bases and V by 5 bases; bases with no gene match: 9. The CDR3 has 15 amino acids. The CDR3 DNA follows: TGTGCCAGCAGCCACGGAGCGGGGGGGCAGGACATTCAGTACTTC. This encodes CASSHGAGGQDIQYF.

In this sample, this clone turned up a few times. This sequence joins TRBV25-1 and TRBJ1-2; a weak D match, TRBD1 (5 bases). With 8 bases removed from V and 2 bases from J, the gap between germline ends came to 12 bases. CDR3 length: 13 amino acids. Germline V CDR1 and CDR2: MGHDK, SYGVNS. In DNA form, the CDR3 reads TGTGCCAGCCTGAGCCAGGGAAACTATGGCTACACCTTC. This gives the protein CASLSQGNYGYTF.

J is TRBJ2-1 and V is TRBV30; 7 bases are shared with TRBD2. The germline gives CDR1 GTSNPN, CDR2 SVGIG (reference sequence). The V segment lost 3 bases and the J segment 6 bases; nucleotides outside the gene matches: 8. The CDR3 runs 14 residues. The CDR3 DNA sequence: TGTGCCTGGAGCATAGGAGCGGGGATCAATGAGCAGTTCTTC. This codes for CAWSIGAGINEQFF.

The chain combines TRBV15 with TRBJ2-3; D may be TRBD1 (5 bases). The CDR3 runs to 18 residues. Trimming removed 4 bases from V and 1 base from J, with 21 bases in between. Germline V gene lookup returns CDR1 LNHNV and CDR2 YYDKDF (reference sequence). The DNA for the CDR3 is TGTGCCACCAGCATCACACTAATGACAGCCTCCGGCACAGATACGCAGTATTTT. It specifies CATSITLMTASGTDTQYF.

The chain joins TRBV7-3 to TRBJ2-3, with D maybe TRBD1 (5 bases). V gave up 1 base and J gave up 4 bases, with 15 bases separating them. CDR1 is SGHTA, CDR2 FQGTGA, per germline. The CDR3 runs to 16 residues. The CDR3 protein is CASSLIGANPPDTQYF. The CDR3 DNA is TGTGCCAGCAGCTTAATAGGGGCTAATCCCCCAGATACGCAGTATTTT.